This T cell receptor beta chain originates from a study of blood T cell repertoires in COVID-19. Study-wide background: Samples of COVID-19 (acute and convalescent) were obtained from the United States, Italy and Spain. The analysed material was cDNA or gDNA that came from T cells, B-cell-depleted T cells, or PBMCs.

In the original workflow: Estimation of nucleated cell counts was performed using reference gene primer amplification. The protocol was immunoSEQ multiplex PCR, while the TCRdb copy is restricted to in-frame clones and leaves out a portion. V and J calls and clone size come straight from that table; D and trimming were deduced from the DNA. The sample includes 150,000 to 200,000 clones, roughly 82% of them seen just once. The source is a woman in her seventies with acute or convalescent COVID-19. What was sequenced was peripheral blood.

The CDR3 here is CASSSPGGVYNEQFF. In DNA form, the CDR3 reads TGTGCCAGCAGTTCCCCCGGGGGGGTATACAATGAGCAGTTCTTC. The chain employs TRBV6-2 or TRBV6-3 and TRBJ2-1; 8 nucleotides match TRBD2. V shed 4 bases, J shed 4 bases, and the junction held 6 bases outside the gene matches. The CDR3 has 15 amino acids. Germline V gene lookup returns CDR1 MNHEY and CDR2 SVGEGT.